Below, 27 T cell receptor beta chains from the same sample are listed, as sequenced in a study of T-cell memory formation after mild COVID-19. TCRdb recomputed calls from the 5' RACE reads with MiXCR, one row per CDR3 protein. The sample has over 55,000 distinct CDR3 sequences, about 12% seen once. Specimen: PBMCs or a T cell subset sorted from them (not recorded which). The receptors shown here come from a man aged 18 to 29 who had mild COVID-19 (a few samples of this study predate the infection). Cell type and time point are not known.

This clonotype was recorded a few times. This CDR3 is CAWSVIIGAGELFF. In nucleotides, the CDR3 is TGTGCCTGGAGTGTAATAATTGGGGCCGGGGAGCTGTTTTTT. The V call is TRBV30, the J call TRBJ2-2; D not resolved. Germline V lookup: CDR1 GTSNPN, CDR2 SVGIG (reference sequence). The CDR3 sequence is 14 residues long. V gave up 0 bases and J gave up 6 bases, with 11 bases separating them.

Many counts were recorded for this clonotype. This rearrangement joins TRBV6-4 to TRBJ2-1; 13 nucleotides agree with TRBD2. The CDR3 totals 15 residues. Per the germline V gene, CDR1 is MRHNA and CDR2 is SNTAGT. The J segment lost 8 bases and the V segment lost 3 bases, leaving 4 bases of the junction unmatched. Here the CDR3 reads CASSETSGGAHEQFF. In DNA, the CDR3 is TGTGCCAGCAGTGAAACTAGCGGGGGGGCACATGAGCAGTTCTTC.

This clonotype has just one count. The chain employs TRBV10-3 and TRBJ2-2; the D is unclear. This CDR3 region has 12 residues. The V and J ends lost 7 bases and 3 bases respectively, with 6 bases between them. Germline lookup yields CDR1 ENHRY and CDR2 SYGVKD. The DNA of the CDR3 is TGTGCCATCAAGCGAGACACCGGGGAGCTGTTTTTT. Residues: CAIKRDTGELFF.

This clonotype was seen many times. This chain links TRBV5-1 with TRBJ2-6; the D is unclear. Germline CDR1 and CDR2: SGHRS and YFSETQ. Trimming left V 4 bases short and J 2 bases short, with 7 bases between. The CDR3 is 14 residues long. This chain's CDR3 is CASSPTAGANVLTF. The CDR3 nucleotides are TGCGCCAGCAGCCCGACGGCTGGGGCCAACGTCCTGACTTTC.

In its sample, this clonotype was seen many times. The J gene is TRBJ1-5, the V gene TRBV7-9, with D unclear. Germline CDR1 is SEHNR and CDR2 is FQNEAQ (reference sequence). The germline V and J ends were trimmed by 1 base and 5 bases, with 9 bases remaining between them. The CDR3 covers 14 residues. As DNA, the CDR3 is TGTGCCAGCAGCTTAGGGGAGACCCATCAGCCCCAGCATTTT. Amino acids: CASSLGETHQPQHF.

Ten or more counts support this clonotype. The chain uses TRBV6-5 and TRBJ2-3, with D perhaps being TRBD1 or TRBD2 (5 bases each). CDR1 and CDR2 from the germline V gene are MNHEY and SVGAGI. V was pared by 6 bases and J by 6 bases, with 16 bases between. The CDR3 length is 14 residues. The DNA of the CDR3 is TGTGCCAGCAGCGACGGGGACCTTCGTGATACGCAGTATTTT. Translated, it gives CASSDGDLRDTQYF.

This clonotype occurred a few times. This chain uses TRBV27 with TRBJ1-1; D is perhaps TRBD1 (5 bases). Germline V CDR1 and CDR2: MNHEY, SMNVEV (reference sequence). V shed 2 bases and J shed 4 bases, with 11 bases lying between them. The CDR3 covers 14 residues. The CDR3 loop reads CASSLRGRGTEAFF. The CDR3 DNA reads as TGTGCCAGCAGTTTACGGGGACGGGGCACTGAAGCTTTCTTT.

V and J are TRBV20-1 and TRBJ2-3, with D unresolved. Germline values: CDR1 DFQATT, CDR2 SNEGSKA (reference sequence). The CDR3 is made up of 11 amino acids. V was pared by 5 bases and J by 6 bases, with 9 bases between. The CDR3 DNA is TGCAGTGCTTCAATCCGGGATACGCAGTATTTT. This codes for CSASIRDTQYF.

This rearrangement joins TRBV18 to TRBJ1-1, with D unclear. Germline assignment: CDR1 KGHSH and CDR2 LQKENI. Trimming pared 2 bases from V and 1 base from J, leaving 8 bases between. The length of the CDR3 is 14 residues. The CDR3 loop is CASSPRAGNTEAFF. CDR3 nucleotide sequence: TGTGCCAGCTCACCAAGGGCGGGGAACACTGAAGCTTTCTTT.

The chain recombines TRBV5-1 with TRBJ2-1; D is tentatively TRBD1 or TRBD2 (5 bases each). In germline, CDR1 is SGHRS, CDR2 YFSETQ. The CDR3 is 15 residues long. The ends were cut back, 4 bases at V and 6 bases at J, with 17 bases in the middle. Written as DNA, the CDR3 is TGCGCCAGCAGCCCGCTTTCGGGGCCCTCCAATGAGCAGTTCTTC. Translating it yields CASSPLSGPSNEQFF.

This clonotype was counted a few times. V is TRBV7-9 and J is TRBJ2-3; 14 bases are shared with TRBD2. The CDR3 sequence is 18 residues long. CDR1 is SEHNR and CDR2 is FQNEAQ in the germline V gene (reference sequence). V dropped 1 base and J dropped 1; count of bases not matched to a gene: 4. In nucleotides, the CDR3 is TGTGCCAGCAGCTTAGGGGGGACTAGCGGGGGAGGCACAGATACGCAGTATTTT. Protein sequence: CASSLGGTSGGGTDTQYF.

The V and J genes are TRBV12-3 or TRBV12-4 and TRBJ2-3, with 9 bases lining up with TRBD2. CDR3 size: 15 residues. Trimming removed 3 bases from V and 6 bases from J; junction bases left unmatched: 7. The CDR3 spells CASSFSGGPADTQYF. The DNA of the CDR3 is TGTGCCAGCAGTTTCAGCGGGGGGCCTGCCGATACGCAGTATTTT.

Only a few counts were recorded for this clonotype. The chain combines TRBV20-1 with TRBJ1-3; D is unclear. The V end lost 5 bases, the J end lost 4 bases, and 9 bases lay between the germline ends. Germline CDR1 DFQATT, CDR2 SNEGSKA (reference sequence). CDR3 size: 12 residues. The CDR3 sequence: CSAHYPGNTIYF. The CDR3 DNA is TGCAGTGCTCACTACCCCGGAAACACCATATATTTT.

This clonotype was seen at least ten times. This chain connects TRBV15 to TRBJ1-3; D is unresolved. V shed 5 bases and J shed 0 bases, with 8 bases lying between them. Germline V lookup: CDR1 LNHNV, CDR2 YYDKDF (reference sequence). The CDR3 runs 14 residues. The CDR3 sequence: CATSLAGSGNTIYF. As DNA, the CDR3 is TGTGCCACCAGCCTGGCGGGCTCTGGAAACACCATATATTTT.

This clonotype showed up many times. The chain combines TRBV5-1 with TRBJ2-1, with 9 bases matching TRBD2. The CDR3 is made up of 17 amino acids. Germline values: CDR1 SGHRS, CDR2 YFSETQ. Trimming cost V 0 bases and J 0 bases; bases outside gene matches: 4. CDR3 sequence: CASSLAAGGSSYNEQFF. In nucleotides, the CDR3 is TGCGCCAGCAGCTTGGCCGCGGGGGGGAGCTCCTACAATGAGCAGTTCTTC.

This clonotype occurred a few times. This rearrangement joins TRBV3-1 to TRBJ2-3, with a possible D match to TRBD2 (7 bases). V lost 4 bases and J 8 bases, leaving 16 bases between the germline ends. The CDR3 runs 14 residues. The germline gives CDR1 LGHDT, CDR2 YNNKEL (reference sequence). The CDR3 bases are TGTGCCAGCAGCCGTGTACGGGGGGCGTTTACGCAGTATTTT. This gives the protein CASSRVRGAFTQYF.

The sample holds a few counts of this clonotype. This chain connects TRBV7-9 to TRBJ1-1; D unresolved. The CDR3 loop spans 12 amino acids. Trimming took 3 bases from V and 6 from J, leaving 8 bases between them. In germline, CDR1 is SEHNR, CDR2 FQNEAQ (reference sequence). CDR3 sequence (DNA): TGTGCCAGCAGCTTTGATTCATCTGAAGCTTTCTTT. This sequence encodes CASSFDSSEAFF.

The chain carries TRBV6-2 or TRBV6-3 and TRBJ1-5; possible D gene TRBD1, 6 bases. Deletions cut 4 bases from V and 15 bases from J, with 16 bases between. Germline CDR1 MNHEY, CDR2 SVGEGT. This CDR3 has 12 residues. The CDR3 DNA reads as TGTGCCAGCAGTTCGGGGGCCGCGGGGACGCATTTT. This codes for CASSSGAAGTHF.

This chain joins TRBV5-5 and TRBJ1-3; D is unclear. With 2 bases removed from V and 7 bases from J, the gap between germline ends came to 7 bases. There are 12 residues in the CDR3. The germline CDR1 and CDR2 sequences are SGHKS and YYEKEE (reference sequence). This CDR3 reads CASSLVRNTIYF. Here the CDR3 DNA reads TGTGCCAGCAGCTTAGTTCGGAACACCATATATTTT.

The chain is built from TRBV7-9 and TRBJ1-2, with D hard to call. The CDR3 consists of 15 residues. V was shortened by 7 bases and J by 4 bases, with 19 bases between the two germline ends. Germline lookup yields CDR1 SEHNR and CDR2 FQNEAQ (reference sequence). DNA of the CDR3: TGTGCCAGCACTCTCGGTCCCGATGCTGGCTATGGCTACACCTTC. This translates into CASTLGPDAGYGYTF.

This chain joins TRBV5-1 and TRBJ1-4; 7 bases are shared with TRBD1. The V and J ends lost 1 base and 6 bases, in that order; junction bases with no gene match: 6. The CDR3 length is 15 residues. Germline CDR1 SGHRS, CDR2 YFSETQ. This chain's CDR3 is CASSLQGGADEKLFF. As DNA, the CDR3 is TGCGCCAGCAGCTTGCAGGGGGGGGCGGATGAAAAACTGTTTTTT.

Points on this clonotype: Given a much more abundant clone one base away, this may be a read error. CDR3 protein: CASSLRTSVGPTDTQYF. For the CDR3, the DNA is TGTGCCAGCAGCCTACGGACTAGCGTGGGCCCCACAGATACGCAGTATTTT. The V gene is TRBV7-3, the J gene TRBJ2-3, with 9 bases that match TRBD2. V was clipped by 5 bases and J by 2 bases; unmatched bases: 11. CDR3 length: 17 amino acids. The germline CDR1 and CDR2 sequences are SGHTA and FQGTGA.

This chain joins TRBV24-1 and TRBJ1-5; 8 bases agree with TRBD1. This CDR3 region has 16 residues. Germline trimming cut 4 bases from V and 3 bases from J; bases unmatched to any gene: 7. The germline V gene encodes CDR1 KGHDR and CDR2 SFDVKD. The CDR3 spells CATSDPRQGINQPQHF. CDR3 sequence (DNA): TGTGCCACCAGTGACCCTAGACAGGGGATCAATCAGCCCCAGCATTTT.

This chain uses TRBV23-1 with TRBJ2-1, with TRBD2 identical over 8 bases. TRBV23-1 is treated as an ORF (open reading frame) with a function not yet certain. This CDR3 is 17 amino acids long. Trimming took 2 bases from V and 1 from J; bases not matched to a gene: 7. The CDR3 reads CASSQPLAGGSYNEQFF. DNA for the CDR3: TGCGCCAGCAGTCAACCGCTGGCGGGGGGTTCCTACAATGAGCAGTTCTTC.

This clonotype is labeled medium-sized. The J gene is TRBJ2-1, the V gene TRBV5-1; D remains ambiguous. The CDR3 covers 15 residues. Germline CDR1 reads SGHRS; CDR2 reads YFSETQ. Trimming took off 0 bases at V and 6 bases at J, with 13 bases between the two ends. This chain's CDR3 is CASSLEVLTANEQFF. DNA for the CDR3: TGCGCCAGCAGCTTGGAGGTATTGACGGCCAATGAGCAGTTCTTC.

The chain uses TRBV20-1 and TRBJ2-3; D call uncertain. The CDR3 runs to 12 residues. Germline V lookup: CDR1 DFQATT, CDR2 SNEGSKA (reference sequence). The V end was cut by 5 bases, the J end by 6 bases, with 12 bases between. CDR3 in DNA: TGCAGTGCTTTCTGTCCGGGCGATACGCAGTATTTT. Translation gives CSAFCPGDTQYF.

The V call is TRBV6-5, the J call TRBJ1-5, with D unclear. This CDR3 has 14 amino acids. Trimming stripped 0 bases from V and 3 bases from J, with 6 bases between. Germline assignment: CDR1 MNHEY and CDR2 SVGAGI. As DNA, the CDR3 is TGTGCCAGCAGTTACTCGAACACCAATCAGCCCCAGCATTTT. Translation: CASSYSNTNQPQHF.